A single sample gave rise to the 15 T cell receptor beta chains below, sequenced in a study of blood T cell repertoires in COVID-19. Assay used: immunoSEQ multiplex PCR; TCRdb lists only in-frame clones, some missing. The sample records approximately 150,000 clones, about 85% being singletons. Sequencing was done on a sample of peripheral blood. All receptors derive from a human donor with acute or convalescent COVID-19. The donor label of this sample is uncertain.

The chain carries TRBV5-1 and TRBJ2-7, with 11 bases identical to TRBD2. This CDR3 spans 15 amino acids. Germline V gene data show CDR1 as SGHRS and CDR2 as YFSETQ. The V segment lost 1 base and the J segment 3 bases; nucleotides outside the gene matches: 3. CDR3: CASSLSTSGVYEQYV. The CDR3 nucleotides read TGCGCCAGCAGCTTGTCGACTAGCGGGGTCTACGAGCAGTACGTC.

The chain has TRBV18 and TRBJ1-5, with D perhaps TRBD1 (6 bases). The CDR3 covers 17 residues. V was cut by 3 bases and J by 3 bases, with 18 bases left in between. The V gene's germline CDR1 is KGHSH and CDR2 LQKENI. CDR3 bases: TGTGCCAGCTCACCCCAATGGTCAGGGGTTAACAATCAGCCCCAGCATTTT. Its protein product is CASSPQWSGVNNQPQHF.

This clone was counted a single time. This rearrangement joins TRBV6-2 or TRBV6-3 to TRBJ1-2; tentatively, D is TRBD1 (5 bases). The CDR3 is 13 amino acids. From germline, CDR1 is MNHEY and CDR2 SVGEGT. Trimming stripped 3 bases from V and 3 bases from J, with 8 bases between. The CDR3 sequence: CASSYRGHYGYTF. As DNA, the CDR3 is TGTGCCAGCAGTTATAGGGGCCACTATGGCTACACCTTC.

This chain joins TRBV18 and TRBJ1-2; D gene uncertain. This CDR3 spans 14 amino acids. Germline CDR1 KGHSH, CDR2 LQKENI. Between the trimmed V and J ends, which lost 2 bases and 4 bases, there was a span of 11 bases. The CDR3 loop reads CASSPFNTGYGYTF. Here the CDR3 DNA reads TGTGCCAGCTCACCATTTAACACGGGCTATGGCTACACCTTC.

This rearrangement joins TRBV5-3 to TRBJ2-1, with 10 bases matching TRBD2. TRBV5-3 is flagged as an ORF with uncertain function. Unmatched junction bases numbered 15, after V lost 0 bases and J lost 6 bases. The CDR3 consists of 19 residues. The CDR3 bases are TGTGCCAGAAGCTTGGAGGAGACTAGCGGGCCTGGACCCGTCAATGAGCAGTTCTTC. Translating it yields CARSLEETSGPGPVNEQFF.

This sequence joins TRBV9 and TRBJ2-2; TRBD2 matches at 7 bases. Germline CDR1 is SGDLS and CDR2 is YYNGEE. The CDR3 has 16 residues. V lost 4 bases, J lost 1 base, and 7 bases stayed unmatched. CDR3 region: CASSPRASGNTGELFF. In DNA form, the CDR3 reads TGTGCCAGCAGCCCCCGGGCTAGCGGGAACACCGGGGAGCTGTTTTTT.

The CDR3 sequence: CATSRGSRTGVYGYTF. CDR3 DNA sequence: TGTGCCACCAGCAGAGGGTCCCGAACAGGAGTATATGGCTACACCTTC. The V and J genes are TRBV15 and TRBJ1-2; a weak D match, TRBD1 (5 bases). CDR1 LNHNV and CDR2 YYDKDF come from the germline V gene (reference sequence). The ends were cut back, 1 base at V and 5 bases at J, with 17 bases in the middle. The CDR3 is 16 amino acids.

The V call is TRBV9, the J call TRBJ1-6; tentative D call: TRBD1 (5 bases). Trimming took 4 bases from V and 0 from J, leaving 23 bases between them. The CDR3 is 20 residues long. CDR1 and CDR2 from the germline V gene are SGDLS and YYNGEE. The CDR3 loop reads CASSSGVVGGKSSYNSPLHF. The CDR3 bases are TGTGCCAGCAGCTCCGGGGTGGTTGGGGGGAAGAGCTCCTATAATTCACCCCTCCACTTT. Full variable domain (rest looked up from reference TRBV9 and TRBJ1-6): DSGVTQTPKHLITATGQRVTLRCSPRSGDLSVYWYQQSLDQGLQFLIQYYNGEERAKGNILERFSAQQFPDLHSELNLSSLELGDSALYFCASSSGVVGGKSSYNSPLHFGNGTRLTVT.

The rearrangement uses TRBV20-1 and TRBJ2-1, with D possibly being TRBD1 (5 bases). In germline, CDR1 is DFQATT, CDR2 SNEGSKA (reference sequence). Trimming pared 8 bases from V and 9 bases from J, leaving 14 bases between. There are 11 residues in the CDR3. The CDR3 DNA reads as TGCAGTCGAGTCAGGGAAAGTGAGCAGTTCTTC. Its protein product is CSRVRESEQFF.

In DNA form, the CDR3 reads TGCGCCAGCAGCCAAGATATGACACCACTCTCTGGAAACACCATATATTTT. Translating gives CASSQDMTPLSGNTIYF. The gene calls are TRBV4-1 and TRBJ1-3, with D unresolved. CDR3 length: 17 amino acids. In germline, CDR1 is MGHRA, CDR2 YSYEKL. Between the trimmed V and J ends, which lost 0 bases and 0 bases, there was a span of 12 bases.

The J gene is TRBJ2-3, the V gene TRBV24-1; possibly TRBD1 for D (5 bases). Germline CDR1 and CDR2: KGHDR and SFDVKD. This CDR3 contains 12 residues. V lost 9 bases and J lost 0, with 6 bases in between. The CDR3 here is CATAGSTDTQYF. CDR3 bases: TGTGCCACCGCAGGGAGCACAGATACGCAGTATTTT.

V gene TRBV9 combines with J gene TRBJ1-1; D uncertain. V shed 0 bases and J shed 3 bases, with 3 bases lying between them. This CDR3 region has 12 residues. Germline loops: CDR1 SGDLS, CDR2 YYNGEE. CDR3 amino acids: CASSVVDTEAFF. CDR3 bases: TGTGCCAGCAGCGTAGTAGACACTGAAGCTTTCTTT.

The rearrangement uses TRBV30 and TRBJ1-5, with D possibly TRBD1 on 5 matching bases. Germline loops: CDR1 GTSNPN, CDR2 SVGIG (reference sequence). The ends were cut back, 3 bases at V and 7 bases at J, with 16 bases in the middle. The CDR3 is 14 amino acids. The CDR3 is CAWSGPGKGQPQHF. The CDR3 nucleotides are TGTGCCTGGAGCGGTCCAGGGAAAGGACAGCCCCAGCATTTT.

Here the CDR3 DNA reads TGTGCCAGTAGTATTTTGCAGGGGGCGAGCACTGAAGCTTTCTTT. Residues: CASSILQGASTEAFF. The genes are TRBV19 and TRBJ1-1; 8 bases align to TRBD1. This CDR3 has 15 amino acids. The ends lost 3 bases at V and 4 bases at J; junction bases unmatched: 7. Germline V gene data show CDR1 as LNHDA and CDR2 as SQIVND (reference sequence).

The V and J genes are TRBV9 and TRBJ2-1; TRBD1 matches at 7 bases. CDR1 is SGDLS and CDR2 is YYNGEE in the germline V gene. The CDR3 consists of 14 residues. The J segment lost 7 bases and the V segment lost 1 base, leaving 5 bases of the junction unmatched. In DNA, the CDR3 is TGTGCCAGCAGCGTAAGACAGGGTCGGAATGAGCAGTTCTTC. It yields the protein CASSVRQGRNEQFF. The full variable domain, completed using reference TRBV9 and TRBJ2-1, is DSGVTQTPKHLITATGQRVTLRCSPRSGDLSVYWYQQSLDQGLQFLIQYYNGEERAKGNILERFSAQQFPDLHSELNLSSLELGDSALYFCASSVRQGRNEQFFGPGTRLTVL.